These T cell receptor beta chains were read from a single sample in a study of T cell responses to AZD1222 COVID-19 vaccine. Profiled with immunoSEQ multiplex PCR; TCRdb holds only in-frame clones, not every one. The table for this sample gives around 150,000 clones. The sample was peripheral blood. These receptors were obtained from an adult in good health. Each CDR3 is given without its conserved first and last residue.

V	J	CDR3
TRBV18	TRBJ1-3	ASSPQGLGPGGNTIY
TRBV11-2	TRBJ2-5	ASSSMRPQETQY
TRBV18	TRBJ1-1	ASSPSKRGNTEAF
TRBV10-3	TRBJ2-1	AISTGDNEQF
TRBV30	TRBJ1-2	AWKFHSGGGYT
TRBV7-2	TRBJ2-3	ASSLEGGKVLPDTQY
TRBV30	TRBJ1-2	AWSSGALFYGYT
TRBV11-3	TRBJ2-2	ASSLVEGTNTGELF
TRBV12-3/TRBV12-4	TRBJ1-5	ASSKQGFQPQH
TRBV4-1	TRBJ2-7	ASSHPHRDGSSYEQY
TRBV2	TRBJ1-1	ASSELLGDTEAF
TRBV19	TRBJ1-2	ASTADPGGHYGYT
TRBV5-5	TRBJ1-2	ASSWGTGDYGYT
TRBV28	TRBJ1-5	ASSLGGQPQH
TRBV4-2	TRBJ1-2	ASSREKGGYT
TRBV29-1	TRBJ1-2	SGGEGGNGYT
TRBV2	TRBJ1-4	ASSWAGPTNEKLF
TRBV15	TRBJ1-2	ATSRDKGYGYT
TRBV3-1/TRBV3-2	TRBJ2-1	ASSIGVNEQF
TRBV28	TRBJ2-7	ASSLTSGGHTYEQY
TRBV7-2	TRBJ1-5	ASSSRGGGFSNQPQH
TRBV15	TRBJ2-6	ATSSEGNSGANVLT
TRBV6-5	TRBJ1-5	ASSWTGDQPQH
TRBV7-2	TRBJ2-7	ASSLTGGAYEQY
TRBV24-1	TRBJ1-1	ATSNGFTEAF
TRBV30	TRBJ1-4	AWSGGDNREKLF
TRBV10-3	TRBJ1-5	AISDWGNSNQPQH
TRBV15	TRBJ1-2	ATSRDQSWTGDYGYT
TRBV6-1	TRBJ1-5	ASSDLGRARDQPQH
TRBV28	TRBJ2-7	ASSLAGGLYEQY
TRBV4-2	TRBJ2-1	ASSPLAGGGSYNEQF
TRBV28	TRBJ1-2	ASSPTPGTGGPGYT
TRBV12-3/TRBV12-4	TRBJ2-3	ASSGIGTQY
TRBV30	TRBJ2-3	AWDQGLSTDTQY
TRBV7-2	TRBJ1-2	ASSLQGNYGYT
TRBV28	TRBJ1-5	ASLDRGMGSNQPQH
TRBV2	TRBJ1-1	ASSKGRGPEAF
TRBV3-1/TRBV3-2	TRBJ2-2	ASSQAVRVKTGELF
TRBV6-5	TRBJ1-2	ASSPDRNYGYT
TRBV10-3	TRBJ2-1	AMGGGLAGNNEQF
TRBV6-5	TRBJ1-2	ASSYGSGSYGYT
TRBV9	TRBJ1-1	ASSSGGTEAF
TRBV2	TRBJ1-2	ASRGQENYGYT
TRBV6-6	TRBJ1-3	ASRPVTLRPGNTIY
TRBV3-1/TRBV3-2	TRBJ2-1	ASSHPSYNEQF
TRBV11-2	TRBJ1-1	ASSLRRTGRSQNTEAF